The table lists the clone carrying this TCR beta chain with a count of one. This specimen belongs to a study of shared clonotypes between healthy human individuals. Sequenced by immunoSEQ multiplex PCR; TCRdb stores in-frame clones only, minus some. The sample records 2 million to 2.5 million clones, more than 80% being singletons. The authors divided CD4+ cells into CD45RA+ naive and CD45RA-negative memory subsets. Sample: naive CD4+ T cells from PBMCs. Subset of the sample: CD45RA+ positively selected. The receptor comes from a man aged 18 to 35 in good health. Some clones in this sample may be carry-over from other donors' samples.

The CDR3 region has the DNA TGTGCCAGCAGCCAAGGGACAGGGGGCTTGGGTGAAAAACTGTTTTTT. Translating it yields CASSQGTGGLGEKLFF. The V and J genes are TRBV14 and TRBJ1-4, with 11 bases fitting TRBD1. CDR1 and CDR2 from the germline V gene are SGHDN and FVKESK. The trim removed 1 base at V and 7 bases at J, leaving 5 bases unmatched. This CDR3 contains 16 residues.